This entry features one T cell receptor (beta chain) sequence. What it binds is unknown. This entry is derived from a study of vaccination and CD4 T cells after COVID-19. Looking at the study overall: Post-vaccine sample collection happened at a median of approximately 10 weeks after dose two, ranging 14 to 241. Cells were stimulated with overlapping spike peptides from SARS-CoV-2, HCoV-NL63, HCoV-OC43 and HCoV-229E.

The treatment here: roughly 10-day PBMC culture with coronavirus spike peptide pools or control peptides (ViraFEST assay). CDR3 size: 16 residues. Losses at the gene ends were 0 bases for V and 3 bases for J; bases not matched to a gene: 4. Cultured CD4+ T cell DNA was sequenced using the Oncomine TCR Beta short-read assay. TCRdb called the PCR reads again in MiXCR, with one record for every CDR3 protein. Among under 20,000 distinct CDR3 sequences listed, about 40% were seen once. V gene TRBV12-3 or TRBV12-4 combines with J gene TRBJ1-5, with 8 nucleotides matching TRBD1. The sequence was collected from a human donor who had recovered from COVID-19. The source material was CD4+ T cells from blood, cultured in vitro. CDR3 bases: TGTGCCAGCAGTTTAGCCGGCAGGGGGCCCAATCAGCCCCAGCATTTT. Protein product: CASSLAGRGPNQPQHF.